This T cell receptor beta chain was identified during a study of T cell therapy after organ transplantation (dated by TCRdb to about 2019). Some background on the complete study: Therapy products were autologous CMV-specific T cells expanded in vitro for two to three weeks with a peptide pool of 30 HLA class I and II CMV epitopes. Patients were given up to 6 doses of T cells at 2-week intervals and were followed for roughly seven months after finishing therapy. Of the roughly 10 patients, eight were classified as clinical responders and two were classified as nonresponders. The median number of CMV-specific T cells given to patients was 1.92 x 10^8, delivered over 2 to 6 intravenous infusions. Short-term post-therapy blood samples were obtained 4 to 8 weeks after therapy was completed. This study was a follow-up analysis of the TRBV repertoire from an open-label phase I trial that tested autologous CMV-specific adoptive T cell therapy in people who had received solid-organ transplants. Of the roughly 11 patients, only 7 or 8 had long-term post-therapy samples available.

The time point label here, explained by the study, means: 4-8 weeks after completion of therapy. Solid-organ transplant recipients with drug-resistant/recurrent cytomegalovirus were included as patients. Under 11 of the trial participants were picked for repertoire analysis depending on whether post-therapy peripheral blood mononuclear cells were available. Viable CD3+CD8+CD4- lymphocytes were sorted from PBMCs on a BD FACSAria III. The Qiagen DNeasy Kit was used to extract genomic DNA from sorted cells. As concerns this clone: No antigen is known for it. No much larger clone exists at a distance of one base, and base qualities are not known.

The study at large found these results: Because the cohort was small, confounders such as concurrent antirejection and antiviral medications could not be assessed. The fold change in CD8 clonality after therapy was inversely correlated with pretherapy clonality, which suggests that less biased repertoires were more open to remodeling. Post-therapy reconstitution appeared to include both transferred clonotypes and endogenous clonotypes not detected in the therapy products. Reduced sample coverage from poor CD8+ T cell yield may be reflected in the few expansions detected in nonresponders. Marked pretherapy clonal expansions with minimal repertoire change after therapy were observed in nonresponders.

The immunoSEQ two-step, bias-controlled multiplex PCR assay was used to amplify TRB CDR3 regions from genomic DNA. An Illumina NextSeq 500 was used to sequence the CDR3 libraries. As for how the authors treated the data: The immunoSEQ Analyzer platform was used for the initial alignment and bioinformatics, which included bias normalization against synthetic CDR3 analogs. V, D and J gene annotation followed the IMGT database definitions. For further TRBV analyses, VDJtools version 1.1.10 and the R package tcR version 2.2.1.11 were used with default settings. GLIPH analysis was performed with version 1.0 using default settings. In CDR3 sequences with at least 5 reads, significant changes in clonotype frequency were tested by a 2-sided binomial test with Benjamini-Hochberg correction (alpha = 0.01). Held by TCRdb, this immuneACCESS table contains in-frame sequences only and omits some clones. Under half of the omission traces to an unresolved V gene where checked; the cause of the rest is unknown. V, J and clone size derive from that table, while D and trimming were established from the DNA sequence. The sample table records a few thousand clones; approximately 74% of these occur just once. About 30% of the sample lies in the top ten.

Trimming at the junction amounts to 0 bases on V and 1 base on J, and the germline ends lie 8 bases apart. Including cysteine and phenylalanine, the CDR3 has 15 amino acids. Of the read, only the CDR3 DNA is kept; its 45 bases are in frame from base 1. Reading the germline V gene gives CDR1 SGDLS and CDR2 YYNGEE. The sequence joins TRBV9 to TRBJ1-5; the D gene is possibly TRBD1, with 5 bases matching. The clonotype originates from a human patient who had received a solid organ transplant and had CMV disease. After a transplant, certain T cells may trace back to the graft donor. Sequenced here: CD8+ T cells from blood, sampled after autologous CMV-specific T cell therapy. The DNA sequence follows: TGTGCCAGCAGCGTAGACGGGGGAAGCAATCAGCCCCAGCATTTT. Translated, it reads CASSVDGGSNQPQHF.